The 23 T cell receptor beta chains below all came from one sample that was sequenced in a study of molecular identifiers for immune sequencing clone quantification. TCRdb called the PCR reads again in MiXCR, with one record for every CDR3 protein. The repertoire consists of a few hundred thousand distinct CDR3 sequences, with about 22% occurring once and the leading ten covering around 0.84%. The sequenced material came from naive CD8+ T cells from blood, with Jurkat cell RNA spiked in. Subset given: FACS-sorted CD8+CD4-CCR7+CD45RA+ naive T cells. Receptors originate from a human donor in good health. Some libraries in this study had Jurkat cell RNA spiked in.

CDR3 loop: CAWNVGADTQYF. CDR3 nucleotides: TGTGCCTGGAACGTGGGGGCAGATACGCAGTATTTT. The chain couples TRBV30 to TRBJ2-3, with D tentatively TRBD1 or TRBD2 (5 bases each). CDR1 is GTSNPN, CDR2 SVGIG, per germline (reference sequence). The CDR3 consists of 12 residues. Between the trimmed V and J ends, which lost 4 bases and 4 bases, there was a span of 9 bases.

The V call is TRBV9, the J call TRBJ2-5, with D perhaps TRBD2 (5 bases). This CDR3 comprises 14 residues. V gave up 3 bases and J gave up 0 bases, with 9 bases separating them. CDR1 SGDLS and CDR2 YYNGEE come from the germline V gene. In DNA form, the CDR3 reads TGTGCCAGCAGCGCCGCGGGCTACCAAGAGACCCAGTACTTC. Translated: CASSAAGYQETQYF.

This clonotype came up many times. The V gene is TRBV4-3, the J gene TRBJ2-7; a possible D gene is TRBD2 (6 bases). V was cut by 0 bases and J by 0 bases, with 15 bases left in between. Germline loops: CDR1 LGHNA, CDR2 YSLEER. The CDR3 spans 17 residues. The CDR3 loop is CASSQDLPGDSSYEQYF. CDR3 coding DNA: TGCGCCAGCAGCCAAGATCTGCCGGGAGATAGCTCCTACGAGCAGTACTTC.

CDR3 amino acids: CASSQDSGNTIYF. In DNA form, the CDR3 reads TGCGCCAGCAGCCAGGACAGCGGAAACACCATATATTTT. This chain connects TRBV4-1 to TRBJ1-3, with D maybe TRBD1 (6 bases). This CDR3 has 13 residues. V was trimmed by 3 bases and J by 4 bases, leaving 7 bases between them. In germline, CDR1 is MGHRA, CDR2 YSYEKL.

Of note for this clonotype: Relative to the germline gene, one junction end is altered; a read error may explain this. The rearrangement uses TRBV9 and TRBJ1-2; no clear D. Germline values: CDR1 SGDLS, CDR2 YYNGEE. The CDR3 runs to 15 residues. The chain's CDR3 is CACSSTYYPNYGYTF. CDR3 nucleotide sequence: TGTGCCTGCAGCTCGACCTATTACCCTAACTATGGCTACACCTTC. Full variable domain (missing parts from reference TRBV9 and TRBJ1-2): DSGVTQTPKHLITATGQRVTLRCSPRSGDLSVYWYQQSLDQGLQFLIQYYNGEERAKGNILERFSAQQFPDLHSELNLSSLELGDSALYFCACSSTYYPNYGYTFGSGTRLTVV.

This clonotype was detected a few times. The junction departs from the called germline gene at one end, perhaps through a read error. J is TRBJ1-1 and V is TRBV4-3, with TRBD1 as a possible D gene (5 bases). The CDR3 contains 15 residues. Germline CDR1 and CDR2: LGHNA and YSLEER. CDR3: CASSQSPGGNTEAFF. The DNA of the CDR3 is TGCGCCAGTAGCCAATCACCTGGGGGAAACACTGAAGCTTTCTTT.

V is TRBV5-5 and J is TRBJ2-7; TRBD1 or TRBD2 may be the D gene (5 bases each). The CDR3 has 14 residues. CDR1 is SGHKS and CDR2 is YYEKEE in the germline V gene (reference sequence). Trimming took off 2 bases at V and 3 bases at J, with 12 bases between the two ends. The CDR3 spells CASSFRGYFYEQYF. CDR3 coding DNA: TGTGCCAGCAGCTTTCGGGGCTACTTCTACGAGCAGTACTTC.

This clonotype was seen a handful of times. The CDR3 DNA reads TGCGCCAGCAGCCACGGACTAGCGGGAGTTACCGGGGAGCTGTTTTTT. Protein product: CASSHGLAGVTGELFF. The V gene is TRBV4-3, the J gene TRBJ2-2; 13 bases line up with TRBD2. The ends lost 3 bases at V and 5 bases at J; junction bases unmatched: 3. Germline-derived CDR1 and CDR2 are LGHNA and YSLEER. The CDR3 is made up of 16 amino acids.

This clonotype was seen more than once but under ten times. The rearrangement uses TRBV20-1 and TRBJ2-5, with TRBD2 matching over 14 bases. This CDR3 comprises 18 residues. Germline V lookup: CDR1 DFQATT, CDR2 SNEGSKA (reference sequence). Unmatched junction bases numbered 7, after V lost 1 base and J lost 0 bases. The CDR3 is CSARGGLAGARYQETQYF. CDR3 DNA sequence: TGCAGTGCTAGAGGGGGACTAGCGGGGGCCCGGTACCAAGAGACCCAGTACTTC.

This clonotype showed up many times. V gene TRBV7-9 combines with J gene TRBJ1-1; D perhaps matches TRBD1 (5 bases). The CDR3 is made up of 12 amino acids. Per the germline V gene, CDR1 is SEHNR and CDR2 is FQNEAQ (reference sequence). V lost 3 bases, J lost 11 bases, and 13 bases lay in between. The CDR3 nucleotides read TGTGCCAGCAGCTTTATGGGGGATTGGGCTTTCTTT. Translating gives CASSFMGDWAFF.

This clonotype turned up a few times. The chain joins TRBV27 to TRBJ1-5; D is ambiguous. The CDR3 loop spans 12 amino acids. V dropped 2 bases and J dropped 7 bases, with 6 bases sitting between them. Germline V gene sequence: CDR1 MNHEY, CDR2 SMNVEV (reference sequence). The CDR3, as DNA: TGTGCCAGCAGTTTACCAGGCCAGCCCCAGCATTTT. Translated, it gives CASSLPGQPQHF.

This rearrangement joins TRBV9 to TRBJ2-3; D gene uncertain. Germline CDR1 and CDR2: SGDLS and YYNGEE. V dropped 5 bases and J dropped 2 bases, with 9 bases sitting between them. This CDR3 is 13 amino acids long. The CDR3 nucleotides read TGTGCCAGCAGGGATACTGACACAGATACGCAGTATTTT. Protein sequence: CASRDTDTDTQYF.

The V gene is TRBV7-9, the J gene TRBJ1-1; unclear D gene. Germline-derived CDR1 and CDR2 are SEHNR and FQNEAQ (reference sequence). Between the trimmed V and J ends, which lost 3 bases and 3 bases, there was a span of 17 bases. The CDR3 sequence is 16 residues long. CDR3 region: CASSFVVGVMDTEAFF. The CDR3 DNA follows: TGTGCCAGCAGCTTCGTCGTGGGTGTTATGGACACTGAAGCTTTCTTT.

At least ten counts were recorded for this clonotype. The V gene is TRBV27, the J gene TRBJ2-3; D gene unclear. The V gene's germline CDR1 is MNHEY and CDR2 SMNVEV (reference sequence). Trimming shortened V by 6 bases and J by 0 bases, and 10 bases separated the two germline ends. The CDR3 loop spans 14 amino acids. This chain's CDR3 is CASRTLESTDTQYF. In DNA form, the CDR3 reads TGTGCCAGCAGGACTCTGGAAAGCACAGATACGCAGTATTTT.

This clonotype was recorded at least ten times. The chain links TRBV3-1 to TRBJ2-1; 10 positions agree with TRBD2. From germline, CDR1 is LGHDT and CDR2 YNNKEL (reference sequence). This CDR3 is built from 15 residues. With V trimmed by 4 bases and J by 3 bases, 3 bases remained unmatched. For the CDR3, the DNA is TGTGCCAGCAGCCCTACTAGCGGGATCTACAATGAGCAGTTCTTC. Protein sequence: CASSPTSGIYNEQFF.

This clonotype was found many times. The V gene is TRBV28, the J gene TRBJ1-6; D is ambiguous. V lost 10 bases and J 0 bases, leaving 10 bases between the germline ends. The CDR3 runs to 14 residues. Germline V lookup: CDR1 MDHEN, CDR2 SYDVKM. CDR3 in amino acids: CATLTSSYNSPLHF. CDR3 nucleotide sequence: TGTGCCACCTTGACGAGCTCCTATAATTCACCCCTCCACTTT.

This clonotype was observed many times. The chain links TRBV5-4 to TRBJ1-2; D uncertain. The CDR3 is 15 amino acids. Deletions cut 5 bases from V and 5 bases from J, with 19 bases between. The germline CDR1 and CDR2 sequences are SGHNT and YYREEE (reference sequence). DNA for the CDR3: TGTGCCAGCAGTTCGGGGATCGAAGCCCCATATGGCTACACCTTC. It yields the protein CASSSGIEAPYGYTF.

A remark on this clonotype: A much more abundant neighbour one base away suggests this may be a read error. The genes are TRBV13 and TRBJ2-3, with TRBD2 matching over 7 bases. Germline V gene lookup returns CDR1 PRHDT and CDR2 FYEKMQ (reference sequence). The CDR3 runs 16 residues. The CDR3 region is CASSLGLREGLNTRYF. CDR3 nucleotides: TGTGCCAGCAGCTTAGGCCTAAGGGAGGGCTTGAATACGCGGTATTTT.

This clonotype was recorded a few times. The gene calls are TRBV11-2 and TRBJ2-7, with a tentative D call TRBD2 (5 bases). The germline gives CDR1 SGHAT, CDR2 FQNNGV. This CDR3 has 14 amino acids. With 5 bases removed from V and 3 bases from J, the gap between germline ends came to 14 bases. CDR3 DNA: TGTGCCAGCAGCATCGGGGTCGGGGACTACGAGCAGTACTTC. This sequence encodes CASSIGVGDYEQYF. The whole variable domain, remainder taken from reference TRBV11-2 and TRBJ2-7, is EAGVAQSPRYKIIEKRQSVAFWCNPISGHATLYWYQQILGQGPKLLIQFQNNGVVDDSQLPKDRFSAERLKGVDSTLKIQPAKLEDSAVYLCASSIGVGDYEQYFGPGTRLTVT.

This clonotype was counted at least ten times. This chain links TRBV28 with TRBJ1-5; D gene uncertain. Germline CDR1 MDHEN, CDR2 SYDVKM. CDR3 length: 15 amino acids. Trimming pared 5 bases from V and 6 bases from J, leaving 17 bases between. DNA of the CDR3: TGTGCCAGCAGTCACGGCGCGGGCGCGGGTCAGCCCCAGCATTTT. It specifies CASSHGAGAGQPQHF.

CDR3 DNA sequence: TGTGCCAGCAGCACTACACAGGAGAAACTGTTTTTT. Translating it yields CASSTTQEKLFF. This chain links TRBV4-2 with TRBJ1-4; weak D call: TRBD1 (5 bases). Between the trimmed V and J ends, which lost 5 bases and 11 bases, there was a span of 12 bases. Germline lookup yields CDR1 LGHNA and CDR2 YNFKEQ. The CDR3 has 12 amino acids.

The table lists this clonotype with many counts. V usage is TRBV7-9 and J usage is TRBJ1-2; maybe TRBD1 (5 bases). This CDR3 contains 15 residues. Per the germline V gene, CDR1 is SEHNR and CDR2 is FQNEAQ (reference sequence). The ends were cut back, 4 bases at V and 1 base at J, with 13 bases in the middle. CDR3 nucleotides: TGTGCCAGCAGCTCTGGACACACACTTAACTATGGCTACACCTTC. This encodes CASSSGHTLNYGYTF.

This clonotype was seen at least ten times. The chain recombines TRBV25-1 with TRBJ1-2; no clear D gene. Germline CDR1 and CDR2: MGHDK and SYGVNS. Trimming cost V 2 bases and J 0 bases, with 19 bases left between them. The CDR3 is made up of 18 amino acids. The CDR3 bases are TGTGCCAGCAGTGAAGGCTCCCCTACGTTACTAGCTAACTATGGCTACACCTTC. Encoded protein: CASSEGSPTLLANYGYTF.